Following are 10 T cell receptor beta chains from one sample sequenced in a study of blood T cell repertoires in COVID-19 (dated by TCRdb to 2018 to 2020). Library creation used the immunoSEQ multiplex PCR assay. Drawn from immuneACCESS, this table holds only the in-frame rearrangements with V and J called that TCRdb kept. Clones are partly lost; checked studies trace under half to an unresolved V gene and leave the rest unexplained. A total of approximately 220,000 clones appear in this sample, approximately 83% of them only once. The ten biggest clones cover about 4.8% of the sample. Sequenced material: PBMCs or T cells enriched from blood (not recorded which). The receptors were sampled from a woman between 50 and 59 years old who had been exposed to COVID-19.

For the CDR3, the DNA is TGTGCCAGCAGCTTAGAGGGTGCGGGGGGGTATAACCACCCGCGAGACACCGGGGAGCTGTTTTTT. Its protein product is CASSLEGAGGYNHPRDTGELFF. The rearrangement joins TRBV7-3 to TRBJ2-2; 9 bases fit TRBD2. Germline CDR1 is SGHTA and CDR2 is FQGTGA. The CDR3 sequence is 22 residues long. V lost 2 bases and J lost 3; bases outside the gene matches: 22. Using reference TRBV7-3 and TRBJ2-2 for the parts outside the CDR3, the full variable domain is GAGVSQTPSNKVTEKGKYVELRCDPISGHTALYWYRQSLGQGPEFLIYFQGTGAADDSGLPNDRFFAVRPEGSVSTLKIQRTERGDSAVYLCASSLEGAGGYNHPRDTGELFFGEGSRLTVL.

The gene calls are TRBV28 and TRBJ1-6; 7 nucleotides agree with TRBD1. V trimming: 4 bases; J trimming: 7 bases; junction bases outside the gene matches: 25. There are 21 residues in the CDR3. From germline, CDR1 is MDHEN and CDR2 SYDVKM. CDR3 protein: CASSSDRAGRGGLLGNSPLHF. DNA of the CDR3: TGTGCCAGCAGTTCCGACAGGGCTGGTAGGGGTGGATTATTGGGAAATTCACCCCTCCACTTT.

The V call is TRBV3-1 (or the pseudogene TRBV3-2), the J call TRBJ1-2, with D possibly matching TRBD1 (5 bases). Germline V CDR1 and CDR2: LGHDT, YNNKEL (reference sequence). This CDR3 is 13 amino acids long. V shed 4 bases and J shed 8 bases, with 14 bases lying between them. Written as DNA, the CDR3 is TGTGCCAGCAGCCCGACGGGGGTAGGAGGCTACACCTTC. It translates to CASSPTGVGGYTF.

This clone was seen ten or more times. V gene TRBV29-1 combines with J gene TRBJ2-7; 9 nucleotides align to TRBD1. The CDR3 extends over 18 amino acids. Germline CDR1 SQVTM, CDR2 ANQGSEA. Trimming removed 4 bases from V and 0 bases from J; junction bases left unmatched: 16. The CDR3 is CSVVRQDRGATSSYEQYF. The CDR3 DNA sequence: TGCAGCGTTGTCCGTCAGGACAGGGGTGCGACGAGCTCCTACGAGCAGTACTTC.

V gene TRBV2 combines with J gene TRBJ2-7, with a tentative D call TRBD1 (5 bases). The CDR3 runs 14 residues. The germline V and J ends were trimmed by 5 bases and 1 base, with 12 bases remaining between them. CDR1 is SNHLY and CDR2 is FYNNEI in the germline V gene. CDR3 sequence: CASSPRVTSYEQYF. In DNA, the CDR3 is TGTGCCAGCAGTCCCAGGGTCACTTCCTACGAGCAGTACTTC.

This sequence joins TRBV6-5 and TRBJ2-7, with no clear D. CDR1 and CDR2 (germline): MNHEY, SVGAGI. The V end lost 6 bases, the J end lost 2 bases, and 17 bases lay between the germline ends. This CDR3 is built from 15 residues. CDR3 in DNA: TGTGCCAGCAGGAAAGCCATCGGCGGAGCCTACGAGCAGTACTTC. Protein product: CASRKAIGGAYEQYF.

The chain links TRBV4-1 to TRBJ2-3, with 10 bases matching TRBD1. The CDR3 runs 15 residues. The germline V gene has CDR1 MGHRA and CDR2 YSYEKL. V lost 0 bases to trimming and J lost 4 bases; unmatched junction nucleotides: 1. The CDR3 sequence is CASSQDGQGADTQYF. The CDR3 nucleotides are TGCGCCAGCAGCCAAGACGGACAGGGGGCAGATACGCAGTATTTT.

The genes are TRBV18 and TRBJ1-2; maybe TRBD1 (6 bases). The V end was cut by 3 bases, the J end by 2 bases, with 13 bases between. The germline CDR1 and CDR2 sequences are KGHSH and LQKENI. This CDR3 has 15 residues. In DNA form, the CDR3 reads TGTGCCAGCTCACCTCGGGCAGGGGCGAACTATGGCTACACCTTC. Its translation is CASSPRAGANYGYTF.

This chain joins TRBV20-1 and TRBJ2-5; D not certain. CDR3 size: 10 residues. CDR1 is DFQATT, CDR2 SNEGSKA, per germline (reference sequence). The germline V and J ends were trimmed by 5 bases and 5 bases, with 6 bases remaining between them. The CDR3 loop reads CSAHSETQYF. Here the CDR3 DNA reads TGCAGTGCTCACTCGGAGACCCAGTACTTC.

The J gene is TRBJ1-1, the V gene TRBV7-3; 9 bases are shared with TRBD1. The J segment lost 5 bases and the V segment lost 6 bases, leaving 7 bases of the junction unmatched. The CDR3 contains 14 residues. The germline V gene encodes CDR1 SGHTA and CDR2 FQGTGA. The CDR3 DNA sequence: TGTGCCAGCAGTCTCACAGGGGGCGAGACTGAAGCTTTCTTT. It yields the protein CASSLTGGETEAFF.